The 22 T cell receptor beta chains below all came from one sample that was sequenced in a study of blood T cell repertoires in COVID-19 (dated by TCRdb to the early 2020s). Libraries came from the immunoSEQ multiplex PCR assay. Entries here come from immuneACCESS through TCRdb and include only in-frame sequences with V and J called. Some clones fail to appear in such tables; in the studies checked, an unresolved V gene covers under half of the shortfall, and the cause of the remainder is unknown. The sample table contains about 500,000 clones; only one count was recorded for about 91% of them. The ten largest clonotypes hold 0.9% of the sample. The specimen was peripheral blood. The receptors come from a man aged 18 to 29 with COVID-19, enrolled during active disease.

This CDR3 reads CASSEFAGSPLHF. CDR3 nucleotides: TGTGCCAGCAGTGAATTCGCAGGGTCACCCCTCCACTTT. This rearrangement joins TRBV25-1 to TRBJ1-6, with D perhaps TRBD1 (5 bases). The CDR3 extends over 13 amino acids. Germline V gives CDR1 MGHDK, CDR2 SYGVNS. Trimming cost V 1 base and J 10 bases, with 8 bases left between them.

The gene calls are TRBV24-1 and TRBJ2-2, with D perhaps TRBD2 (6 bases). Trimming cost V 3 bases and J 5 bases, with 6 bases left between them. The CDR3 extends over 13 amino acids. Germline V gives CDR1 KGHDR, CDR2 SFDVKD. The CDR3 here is CATSDGLTGELFF. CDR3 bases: TGTGCCACCAGTGATGGACTAACCGGGGAGCTGTTTTTT.

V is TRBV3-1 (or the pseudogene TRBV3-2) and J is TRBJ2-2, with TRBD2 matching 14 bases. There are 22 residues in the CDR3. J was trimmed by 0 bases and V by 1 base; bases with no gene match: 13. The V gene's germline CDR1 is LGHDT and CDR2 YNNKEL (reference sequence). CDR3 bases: TGTGCCAGCAGCCAAGGAGCTGGGCTGAGACTAGCGGGGGGGCCGAACACCGGGGAGCTGTTTTTT. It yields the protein CASSQGAGLRLAGGPNTGELFF.

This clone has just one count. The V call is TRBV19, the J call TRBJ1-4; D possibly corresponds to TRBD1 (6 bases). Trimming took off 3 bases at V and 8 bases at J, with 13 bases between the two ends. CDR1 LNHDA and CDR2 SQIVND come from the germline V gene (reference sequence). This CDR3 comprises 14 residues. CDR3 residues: CASSMDTGTEKLFF. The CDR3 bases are TGTGCCAGTAGTATGGATACCGGGACAGAAAAACTGTTTTTT. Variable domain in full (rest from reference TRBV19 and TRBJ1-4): DGGITQSPKYLFRKEGQNVTLSCEQNLNHDAMYWYRQDPGQGLRLIYYSQIVNDFQKGDIAEGYSVSREKKESFPLTVTSAQKNPTAFYLCASSMDTGTEKLFFGSGTQLSVL.

CDR3 sequence reads: CASSFDQETQYF. CDR3 sequence (DNA): TGTGCCAGCAGCTTCGACCAAGAGACCCAGTACTTC. V usage is TRBV11-2 and J usage is TRBJ2-5; D unresolved. The CDR3 spans 12 residues. V shed 3 bases and J shed 0 bases, with 2 bases lying between them. Germline assignment: CDR1 SGHAT and CDR2 FQNNGV.

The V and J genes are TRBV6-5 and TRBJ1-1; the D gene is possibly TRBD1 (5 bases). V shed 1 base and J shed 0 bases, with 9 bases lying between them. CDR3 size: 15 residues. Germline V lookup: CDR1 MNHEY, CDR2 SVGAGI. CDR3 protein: CASSYFGGMNTEAFF. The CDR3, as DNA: TGTGCCAGCAGTTACTTTGGGGGGATGAACACTGAAGCTTTCTTT.

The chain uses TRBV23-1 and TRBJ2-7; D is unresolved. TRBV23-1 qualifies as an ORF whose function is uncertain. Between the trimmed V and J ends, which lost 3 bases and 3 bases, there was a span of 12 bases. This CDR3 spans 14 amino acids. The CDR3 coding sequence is TGCGCCAGCAGTCATCCCCCTTACTACTACGAGCAGTACTTC. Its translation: CASSHPPYYYEQYF.

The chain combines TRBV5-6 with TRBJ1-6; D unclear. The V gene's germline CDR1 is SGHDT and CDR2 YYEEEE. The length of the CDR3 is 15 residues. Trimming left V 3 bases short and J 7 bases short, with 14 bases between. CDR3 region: CASSSGPGLNSPLHF. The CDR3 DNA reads TGTGCCAGCAGCTCCGGGCCTGGACTGAATTCACCCCTCCACTTT.

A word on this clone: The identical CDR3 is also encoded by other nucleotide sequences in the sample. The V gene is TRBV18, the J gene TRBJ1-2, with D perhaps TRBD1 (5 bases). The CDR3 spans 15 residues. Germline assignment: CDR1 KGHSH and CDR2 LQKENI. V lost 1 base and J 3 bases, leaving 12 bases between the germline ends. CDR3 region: CASSPQAGGDYGYTF. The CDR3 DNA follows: TGTGCCAGCTCACCACAGGCGGGGGGAGACTATGGCTACACCTTC.

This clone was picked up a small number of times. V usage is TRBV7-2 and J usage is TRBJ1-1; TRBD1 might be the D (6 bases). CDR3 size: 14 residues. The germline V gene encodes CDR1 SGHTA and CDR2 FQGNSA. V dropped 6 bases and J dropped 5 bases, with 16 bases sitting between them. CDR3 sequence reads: CASRPDTGRTEAFF. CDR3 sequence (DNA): TGTGCCAGCAGGCCCGATACAGGGCGAACTGAAGCTTTCTTT.

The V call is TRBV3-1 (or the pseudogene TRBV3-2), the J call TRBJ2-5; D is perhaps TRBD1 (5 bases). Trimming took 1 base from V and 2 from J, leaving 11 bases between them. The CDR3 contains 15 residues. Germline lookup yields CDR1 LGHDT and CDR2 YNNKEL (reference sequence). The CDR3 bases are TGTGCCAGCAGCCAAGTGTGGCAGGGTCAAGAGACCCAGTACTTC. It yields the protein CASSQVWQGQETQYF.

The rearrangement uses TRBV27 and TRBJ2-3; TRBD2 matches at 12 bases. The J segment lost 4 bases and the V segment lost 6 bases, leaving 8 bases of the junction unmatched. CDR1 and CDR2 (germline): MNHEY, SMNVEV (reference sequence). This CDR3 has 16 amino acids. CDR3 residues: CASSLTSGRGADTQYF. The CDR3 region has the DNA TGTGCCAGCAGCTTGACTAGCGGGAGAGGTGCAGATACGCAGTATTTT.

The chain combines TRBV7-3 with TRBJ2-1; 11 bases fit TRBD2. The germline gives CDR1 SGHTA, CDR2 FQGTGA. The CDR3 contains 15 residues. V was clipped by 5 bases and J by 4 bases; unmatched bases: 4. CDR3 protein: CASSIGTSGYNEQFF. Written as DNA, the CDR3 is TGTGCCAGCAGCATAGGGACTAGCGGTTACAATGAGCAGTTCTTC.

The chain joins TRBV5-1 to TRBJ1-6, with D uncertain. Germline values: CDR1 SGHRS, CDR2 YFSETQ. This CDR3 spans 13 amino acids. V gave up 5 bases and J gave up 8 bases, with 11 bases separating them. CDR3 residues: CASSPTGDSPLHF. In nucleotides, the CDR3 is TGCGCCAGCAGTCCCACGGGTGATTCACCCCTCCACTTT.

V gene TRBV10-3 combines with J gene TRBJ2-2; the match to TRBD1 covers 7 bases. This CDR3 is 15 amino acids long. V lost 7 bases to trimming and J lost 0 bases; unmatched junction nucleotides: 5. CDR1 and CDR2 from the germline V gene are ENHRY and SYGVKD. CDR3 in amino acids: CAITKGQTNTGELFF. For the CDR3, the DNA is TGTGCCATCACCAAGGGACAGACGAACACCGGGGAGCTGTTTTTT.

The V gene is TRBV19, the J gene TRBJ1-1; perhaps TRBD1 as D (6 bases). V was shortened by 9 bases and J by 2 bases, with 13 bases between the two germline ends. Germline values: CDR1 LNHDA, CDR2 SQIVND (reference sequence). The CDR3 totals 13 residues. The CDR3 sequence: CASSGTPNTEAFF. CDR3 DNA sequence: TGTGCCAGCTCCGGGACACCTAACACTGAAGCTTTCTTT.

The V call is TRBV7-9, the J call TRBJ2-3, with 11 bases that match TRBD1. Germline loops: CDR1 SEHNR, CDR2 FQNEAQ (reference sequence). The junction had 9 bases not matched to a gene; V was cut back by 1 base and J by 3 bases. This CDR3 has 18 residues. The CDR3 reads CASSLEVGGTGGTDTQYF. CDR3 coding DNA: TGTGCCAGCAGCTTAGAAGTTGGTGGGACAGGGGGGACAGATACGCAGTATTTT.

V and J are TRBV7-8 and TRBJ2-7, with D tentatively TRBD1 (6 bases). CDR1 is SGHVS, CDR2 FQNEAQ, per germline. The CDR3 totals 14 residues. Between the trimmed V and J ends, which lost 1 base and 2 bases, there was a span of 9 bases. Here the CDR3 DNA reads TGTGCCAGCAGCTTAGACCCAGGGGCCTACGAGCAGTACTTC. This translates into CASSLDPGAYEQYF. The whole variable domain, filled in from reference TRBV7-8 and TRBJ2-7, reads GAGVSQSPRYKVAKRGQDVALRCDPISGHVSLFWYQQALGQGPEFLTYFQNEAQLDKSGLPSDRFFAERPEGSVSTLKIQRTQQEDSAVYLCASSLDPGAYEQYFGPGTRLTVT.

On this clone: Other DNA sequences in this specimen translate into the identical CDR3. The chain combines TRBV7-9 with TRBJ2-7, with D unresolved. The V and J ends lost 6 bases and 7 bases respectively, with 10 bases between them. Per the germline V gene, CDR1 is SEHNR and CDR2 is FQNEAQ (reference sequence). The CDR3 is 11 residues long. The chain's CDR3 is CASSLGVEQYF. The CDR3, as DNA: TGTGCCAGCAGTCTAGGTGTGGAGCAGTACTTC.

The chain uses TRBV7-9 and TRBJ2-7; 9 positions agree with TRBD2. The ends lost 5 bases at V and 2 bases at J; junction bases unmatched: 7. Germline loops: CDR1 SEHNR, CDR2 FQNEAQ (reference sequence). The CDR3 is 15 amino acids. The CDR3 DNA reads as TGTGCCAGCAGCCCTCGGCTAGCGGGGACCTACGAGCAGTACTTC. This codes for CASSPRLAGTYEQYF.

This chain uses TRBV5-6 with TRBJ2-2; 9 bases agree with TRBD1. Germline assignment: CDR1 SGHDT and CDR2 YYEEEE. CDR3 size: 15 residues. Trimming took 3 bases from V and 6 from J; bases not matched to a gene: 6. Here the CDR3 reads CASSSVDRGAGELFF. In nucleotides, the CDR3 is TGTGCCAGCAGCTCGGTGGACAGGGGAGCCGGGGAGCTGTTTTTT.

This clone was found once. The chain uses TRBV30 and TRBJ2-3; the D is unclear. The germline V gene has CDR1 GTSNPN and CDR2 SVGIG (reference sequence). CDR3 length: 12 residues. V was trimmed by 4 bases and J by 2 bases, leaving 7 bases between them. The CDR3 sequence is CAWMFHTDTQYF. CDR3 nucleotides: TGTGCCTGGATGTTCCACACAGATACGCAGTATTTT.